This T cell receptor beta chain was documented in a study of beta chain features in type 1 diabetes. Study results and caveats: People with Type 1 diabetes carried modestly yet significantly shorter TCRB CDR3s in all four CD4+ subsets.

This clone was seen a few times. Its cognate antigen is unknown. V was pared by 4 bases and J by 1 base, with 11 bases between. The CDR3 runs to 13 residues. Per the germline V gene, CDR1 is GTSNPN and CDR2 is SVGIG (reference sequence). Expressed TCRB transcripts were sequenced, since all the RNA that had been isolated was reverse transcribed. Measured with immunoSEQ multiplex PCR; TCRdb has only the in-frame clones, and not every one. Here the sample spans roughly 730,000 clones, around 15% being singletons. The sequence derives from a man younger than 30 with type 1 diabetes. The chain recombines TRBV30 with TRBJ2-7; D is unresolved. Sequenced material: naive CD4+ T cells from blood. CDR3 bases: TGTGCCTGGATCCGGACGGCATCCTACGAGCAGTACTTC. This sequence encodes CAWIRTASYEQYF.